This TCR beta chain is drawn from a study of blood T cell repertoires in COVID-19. As for the study in general: The cDNA or gDNA used as material had been derived from T cells, B-cell-depleted T cells, or PBMCs.

Original processing notes: Nucleated cell counts were estimated from reference gene primer amplification. Assay used: immunoSEQ multiplex PCR; TCRdb lists only in-frame clones, some missing. V, J and clone size were drawn from that table, and D and trimming were deduced from the DNA. Found here are about 270,000 clones, 81% of them singletons; the top ten hold under 3%. V was cut by 0 bases and J by 0 bases, with 12 bases left in between. Germline CDR1 LNHNV, CDR2 YYDKDF (reference sequence). The CDR3 loop spans 17 amino acids. The chain links TRBV15 to TRBJ1-3, with unresolved D. Material for sequencing was peripheral blood. The source of this sequence is a woman in her fifties or sixties with active or convalescent COVID-19. The CDR3 DNA is TGTGCCACCAGCAGAGATGTCACCGGGAGCTCTGGAAACACCATATATTTT. It translates to CATSRDVTGSSGNTIYF. The full variable domain, its missing parts supplied by reference TRBV15 and TRBJ1-3, is DAMVIQNPRYQVTQFGKPVTLSCSQTLNHNVMYWYQQKSSQAPKLLFHYYDKDFNNEADTPDNFQSRRPNTSFCFLDIRSPGLGDTAMYLCATSRDVTGSSGNTIYFGEGSWLTVV.